This TCR beta chain stems from a study of T cells in Graves' hyperthyroidism and ophthalmopathy. The overall study: It was at initial diagnosis, before any treatment, that peripheral blood was collected. Study-level results: Blood shared most expanded thyroid clonotypes above 0.001. A model of 13 V-J pairs discriminated ophthalmopathy from stable hyperthyroidism.

Amplification of TCR beta CDR3 regions was performed using RNA transcripts as template. First-round RT-PCR targeting the TCR CDR3 was performed with the HTBI primer set. TCRdb processed the multiplex PCR reads anew with MiXCR; each CDR3 protein has one entry. The sample shows roughly 840,000 distinct CDR3 sequences, roughly 40% of them seen only once. Patients having uncontrolled infection, another autoimmune disease, pregnancy or lactation were not included. The CDR3 has 13 amino acids. In germline, CDR1 is MNHEY, CDR2 SVGAGI. About this clonotype: Its antigen is still unknown. One junction end does not reproduce the germline sequence, and a read error may be involved.

The rearrangement links TRBV6-5 to TRBJ2-7; tentatively, D is TRBD1 (6 bases). Material: blood. The sequence came from a man aged 18 to 35 with Graves' hyperthyroidism. The CDR3 is CAISYMDSYEQYF. CDR3 nucleotide sequence: TGTGCCATCAGTTACATGGACAGCTACGAGCAGTACTTC.